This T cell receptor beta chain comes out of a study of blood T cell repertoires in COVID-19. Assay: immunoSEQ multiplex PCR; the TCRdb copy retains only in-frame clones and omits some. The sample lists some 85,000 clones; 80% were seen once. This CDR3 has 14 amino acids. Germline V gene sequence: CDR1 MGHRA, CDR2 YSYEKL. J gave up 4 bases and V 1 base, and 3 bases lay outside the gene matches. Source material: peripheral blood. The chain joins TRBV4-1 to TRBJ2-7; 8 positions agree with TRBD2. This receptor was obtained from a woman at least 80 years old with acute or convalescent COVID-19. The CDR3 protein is CASSQGLAWYEQYF. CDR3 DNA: TGCGCCAGCAGCCAAGGACTAGCGTGGTACGAGCAGTACTTC.